This passage covers 17 T cell receptor beta chains from one sample sequenced in a study of shared clonotypes between healthy human individuals. The method was immunoSEQ multiplex PCR; TCRdb's version includes in-frame clones alone and lacks a portion of them. Here the sample spans over a million clones, 75% to 85% being singletons. The material sequenced was memory CD4+ T cells from PBMCs. Noted subset: CD45RA-negative fraction. These receptors were obtained from a man between 18 and 29 years old in good health. Some clones in this sample may be carry-over from other donors' samples.

The chain joins TRBV7-9 to TRBJ2-7, with TRBD1 matching 8 bases. V lost 8 bases, J lost 6 bases, and 12 bases stayed unmatched. Germline loops: CDR1 SEHNR, CDR2 FQNEAQ (reference sequence). This CDR3 comprises 14 residues. Written as DNA, the CDR3 is TGTGCCAGCTCCCAGGACAGGGCGCCCGGCGAGCAGTACTTC. Protein sequence: CASSQDRAPGEQYF.

The gene calls are TRBV7-2 and TRBJ2-4; D call uncertain. The CDR3 loop spans 13 amino acids. V was cut by 5 bases and J by 0 bases, with 5 bases left in between. Germline V gene lookup returns CDR1 SGHTA and CDR2 FQGNSA. In DNA form, the CDR3 reads TGTGCCAGCAGCGTCGAAGCCAAAAACATTCAGTACTTC. This encodes CASSVEAKNIQYF.

The V and J genes are TRBV28 and TRBJ1-3, with D tentatively TRBD1 (5 bases). Looked up from germline, CDR1 is MDHEN and CDR2 is SYDVKM. V gave up 6 bases and J gave up 0 bases, with 21 bases separating them. This CDR3 region has 18 residues. CDR3 coding DNA: TGTGCCAGCAGCCCCCGCTGGACATCCACAAGCTCTGGAAACACCATATATTTT. This gives the protein CASSPRWTSTSSGNTIYF.

This chain uses TRBV6-6 with TRBJ1-5; 9 positions agree with TRBD1. The CDR3 extends over 16 amino acids. With V trimmed by 0 bases and J by 4 bases, 4 bases remained unmatched. The germline V gene has CDR1 MNHNY and CDR2 SVGAGI (reference sequence). Here the CDR3 reads CASSYSTGQGNQPQHF. In nucleotides, the CDR3 is TGTGCCAGCAGTTACTCGACGGGACAGGGAAATCAGCCCCAGCATTTT.

This clone was recorded at least ten times. The V gene is TRBV5-1, the J gene TRBJ2-3; D not resolved. CDR1 and CDR2 (germline): SGHRS, YFSETQ. The germline V and J ends were trimmed by 5 bases and 4 bases, with 11 bases remaining between them. CDR3 length equals 13 residues. CDR3 region: CASSSFPPDTQYF. CDR3 sequence (DNA): TGCGCCAGCAGTTCCTTCCCCCCAGATACGCAGTATTTT.

The J gene is TRBJ1-4, the V gene TRBV5-8; D is possibly TRBD1 (6 bases). The CDR3 spans 16 residues. In germline, CDR1 is SGHTS, CDR2 YDEGEE. Trimming removed 0 bases at V and 6 bases at J, with 15 bases between. CDR3 region: CASSLGRTGLYEKLFF. DNA of the CDR3: TGTGCCAGCAGCTTGGGACGAACAGGGCTTTATGAAAAACTGTTTTTT.

In the case of this clone: One junction end does not reproduce the germline sequence, and a read error may be involved. V gene TRBV7-3 combines with J gene TRBJ2-7; no clear D gene. Germline assignment: CDR1 SGHTA and CDR2 FQGTGA. This CDR3 has 11 residues. CDR3 sequence (DNA): TGTGCCAGCAGCCTAAGGACGGTGGGTAAATTC. Translation: CASSLRTVGKF.

The chain couples TRBV10-3 to TRBJ2-1, with D unresolved. The CDR3 is 11 residues long. The V end lost 5 bases, the J end lost 2 bases, and 1 base lay between the germline ends. CDR1 and CDR2 from the germline V gene are ENHRY and SYGVKD. The CDR3 DNA reads TGTGCCATCAGTACCTACAATGAGCAGTTCTTC. This codes for CAISTYNEQFF.

This chain links TRBV9 with TRBJ2-3, with a tentative D call TRBD1 (5 bases). The CDR3 is 15 amino acids. Germline CDR1 SGDLS, CDR2 YYNGEE. Deletions cut 4 bases from V and 1 base from J, with 13 bases between. The CDR3 spells CASSKGVLGTDTQYF. As DNA, the CDR3 is TGTGCCAGCAGCAAAGGGGTGTTAGGCACAGATACGCAGTATTTT.

The gene calls are TRBV2 and TRBJ1-5; the D is unclear. CDR3 length equals 15 residues. The germline V gene has CDR1 SNHLY and CDR2 FYNNEI. V was pared by 2 bases and J by 6 bases, with 14 bases between. The CDR3 spells CASSEIRESSQPQHF. Here the CDR3 DNA reads TGTGCCAGCAGTGAAATCCGGGAGTCGAGTCAGCCCCAGCATTTT.

This chain joins TRBV6-1 and TRBJ1-2; 10 bases match TRBD1. This CDR3 has 15 residues. CDR1 MNHNS and CDR2 SASEGT come from the germline V gene. V lost 6 bases to trimming and J lost 1 base; unmatched junction nucleotides: 5. The CDR3 loop is CASRDGQGDNYGYTF. For the CDR3, the DNA is TGTGCCAGCAGAGACGGACAGGGGGATAACTATGGCTACACCTTC.

The chain combines TRBV4-3 with TRBJ2-5, with 8 positions matching TRBD1. Germline-derived CDR1 and CDR2 are LGHNA and YSLEER. The CDR3 is 15 residues long. The junction had 6 bases not matched to a gene; V was cut back by 0 bases and J by 6 bases. CDR3 nucleotide sequence: TGCGCCAGCAGCCAAGATCGGCAGGGGGCAAAGACCCAGTACTTC. Translating gives CASSQDRQGAKTQYF.

The chain links TRBV27 to TRBJ1-5, with D perhaps TRBD1 (6 bases). This CDR3 has 13 amino acids. Trimming removed 5 bases at V and 11 bases at J, with 16 bases between. CDR1 and CDR2 (germline): MNHEY, SMNVEV (reference sequence). CDR3 nucleotide sequence: TGTGCCAGCAGTCCAGGGGCCCCAGGGGCCCAGCATTTT. As protein: CASSPGAPGAQHF.

V gene TRBV28 combines with J gene TRBJ2-6, with D hard to call. The germline V gene has CDR1 MDHEN and CDR2 SYDVKM. This CDR3 is built from 16 residues. Between the trimmed V and J ends, which lost 2 bases and 0 bases, there was a span of 8 bases. CDR3 DNA: TGTGCCAGCAGTTTACTGTATACCTCTGGGGCCAACGTCCTGACTTTC. This codes for CASSLLYTSGANVLTF.

Only a few counts were recorded for this clone. Other DNA sequences in the sample encode the same CDR3. The CDR3 DNA follows: TGTGCCAGCAGCCCAGCGGGGGCAACTAATGAAAAACTGTTTTTT. This sequence encodes CASSPAGATNEKLFF. The genes are TRBV28 and TRBJ1-4, with D possibly matching TRBD1 (5 bases). Germline loops: CDR1 MDHEN, CDR2 SYDVKM. Trimming cost V 6 bases and J 0 bases, with 11 bases left between them. The CDR3 is made up of 15 amino acids. The full variable domain, with the rest looked up from reference TRBV28 and TRBJ1-4, is DVKVTQSSRYLVKRTGEKVFLECVQDMDHENMFWYRQDPGLGLRLIYFSYDVKMKEKGDIPEGYSVSREKKERFSLILESASTNQTSMYLCASSPAGATNEKLFFGSGTQLSVL.

This clone was seen ten or more times. The same CDR3 is also encoded by other DNA sequences in this sample. The gene calls are TRBV30 and TRBJ2-5; TRBD1 or TRBD2 may be the D gene (5 bases each). The CDR3 is made up of 11 amino acids. Trimming cost V 3 bases and J 5 bases, with 7 bases left between them. Germline V gene data show CDR1 as GTSNPN and CDR2 as SVGIG (reference sequence). CDR3 sequence: CAWSWGETQYF. The DNA of the CDR3 is TGTGCCTGGAGCTGGGGGGAGACCCAGTACTTC.

This chain joins TRBV28 and TRBJ1-5, with 9 bases lining up with TRBD1. CDR1 MDHEN and CDR2 SYDVKM come from the germline V gene. V lost 6 bases and J lost 1; bases outside the gene matches: 10. The CDR3 extends over 17 amino acids. The CDR3 reads CASRMTGGQYSNQPQHF. CDR3 sequence (DNA): TGTGCCAGCAGAATGACAGGGGGACAATACAGCAATCAGCCCCAGCATTTT.